These 18 T cell receptor beta chains share one sample of origin, sequenced in a study of blood T cell repertoires in COVID-19. TCRdb's table, derived via immunoSEQ multiplex PCR, lists solely in-frame clones and lacks some. Of 350,000 to 500,000 clones listed, roughly 89% are singletons. Sequenced sample: peripheral blood. The receptors stem from a man younger than 35 with COVID-19, enrolled during active disease.

The V gene is TRBV10-2, the J gene TRBJ2-7; 11 bases map to TRBD1. This CDR3 comprises 15 residues. The germline V gene encodes CDR1 WSHSY and CDR2 SAAADI. The ends lost 4 bases at V and 4 bases at J; junction bases unmatched: 6. In DNA form, the CDR3 reads TGCGCCAGCAGTGGGGGTCGGGACAGGGGGTACGAGCAGTACTTC. Translating gives CASSGGRDRGYEQYF.

The V and J genes are TRBV29-1 and TRBJ2-2; D perhaps matches TRBD2 (6 bases). V gave up 6 bases and J gave up 1 base, with 12 bases separating them. Germline CDR1 and CDR2: SQVTM and ANQGSEA. The CDR3 length is 14 residues. CDR3 coding DNA: TGCAGCGTCCTGACGGGGGTGAACACCGGGGAGCTGTTTTTT. Translation gives CSVLTGVNTGELFF.

This chain uses TRBV11-2 with TRBJ1-1; 10 bases map to TRBD1. Trimming at V came to 6 bases and at J to 10 bases, leaving 8 bases not matched to a gene. The CDR3 totals 13 residues. Germline CDR1 reads SGHAT; CDR2 reads FQNNGV. The CDR3 nucleotides read TGTGCCAGCAGTCAGGACAGGGGGGTAGGAGCTTTCTTT. Translating gives CASSQDRGVGAFF.

V usage is TRBV5-1 and J usage is TRBJ2-1; TRBD2 matches 10 bases. This CDR3 is 19 amino acids long. Trimming removed 3 bases from V and 7 bases from J; junction bases left unmatched: 19. Germline CDR1 SGHRS, CDR2 YFSETQ. CDR3 sequence: CASSSPGSIAGGWGNEQFF. CDR3 in DNA: TGCGCCAGCAGCTCGCCCGGATCTATAGCGGGAGGATGGGGAAATGAGCAGTTCTTC.

This chain uses TRBV2 with TRBJ2-1; 7 bases map to TRBD2. The CDR3 covers 13 residues. Per germline, CDR1 SNHLY and CDR2 FYNNEI. V lost 4 bases and J lost 6; bases outside the gene matches: 3. CDR3 bases: TGTGCCAGCAGTGGACTAGCTGGCAATGAGCAGTTCTTC. It encodes CASSGLAGNEQFF.

The V and J genes are TRBV7-8 and TRBJ2-1; TRBD1 agrees at 10 bases. The trim removed 4 bases at V and 3 bases at J, leaving 3 bases unmatched. The CDR3 has 15 residues. Germline values: CDR1 SGHVS, CDR2 FQNEAQ. The CDR3 DNA reads TGTGCCAGCAGCTGGGACAGGGGTAACTACAATGAGCAGTTCTTC. Amino acid sequence: CASSWDRGNYNEQFF.

V is TRBV6-5 and J is TRBJ1-2, with 7 bases identical to TRBD1. J gave up 4 bases and V 8 bases, and 7 bases lay outside the gene matches. The germline gives CDR1 MNHEY, CDR2 SVGAGI. The CDR3 sequence is 13 residues long. CDR3 sequence (DNA): TGTGCCAGCGGGCAAGGGGGCAGCTATGGCTACACCTTC. Translated, it gives CASGQGGSYGYTF.

The rearrangement joins TRBV4-1 to TRBJ2-7; 11 nucleotides line up with TRBD1. Germline V CDR1 and CDR2: MGHRA, YSYEKL. V gave up 0 bases and J gave up 12 bases; unmatched junction bases: 7. The CDR3 loop spans 14 amino acids. CDR3 protein: CASSQERTGGARYF. CDR3 sequence (DNA): TGCGCCAGCAGCCAAGAGAGGACAGGGGGCGCACGGTACTTC.

This chain connects TRBV5-4 to TRBJ1-2; D might be TRBD1 (5 bases). Trimming took off 4 bases at V and 3 bases at J, with 13 bases between the two ends. The CDR3 is 14 residues long. The germline gives CDR1 SGHNT, CDR2 YYREEE (reference sequence). CDR3 DNA: TGTGCCAGCAGCCCGAACGGGGGGGACTATGGCTACACCTTC. Translated: CASSPNGGDYGYTF.

The J gene is TRBJ1-4, the V gene TRBV4-2, with D maybe TRBD1 (5 bases). Deletions cut 0 bases from V and 8 bases from J, with 16 bases between. The CDR3 runs 16 residues. Germline loops: CDR1 LGHNA, CDR2 YNFKEQ. This CDR3 is CASSQDRTGGREKLFF. The DNA of the CDR3 is TGTGCCAGCAGCCAAGATCGGACGGGGGGTCGGGAAAAACTGTTTTTT.

The chain couples TRBV11-2 to TRBJ2-3; 7 nucleotides align to TRBD1. V lost 5 bases to trimming and J lost 3 bases; unmatched junction nucleotides: 5. From germline, CDR1 is SGHAT and CDR2 FQNNGV. The CDR3 length is 14 residues. The CDR3 DNA reads as TGTGCCAGCAGCCCTGACAGGGTGACAGATACGCAGTATTTT. Encoded protein: CASSPDRVTDTQYF.

The genes are TRBV11-2 and TRBJ2-3, with D uncertain. The ends were cut back, 3 bases at V and 0 bases at J, with 13 bases in the middle. CDR1 and CDR2 (germline): SGHAT, FQNNGV. The CDR3 loop spans 16 amino acids. The chain's CDR3 is CASSLLFAGSTDTQYF. CDR3 nucleotides: TGTGCCAGCAGCTTGTTGTTTGCCGGGAGCACAGATACGCAGTATTTT.

V usage is TRBV5-1 and J usage is TRBJ2-3, with 7 positions matching TRBD1. V trimming: 5 bases; J trimming: 3 bases; junction bases outside the gene matches: 6. From germline, CDR1 is SGHRS and CDR2 YFSETQ. The CDR3 spans 14 residues. The CDR3 loop is CASRPGGRTDTQYF. The CDR3, as DNA: TGCGCCAGCAGGCCAGGGGGTAGAACAGATACGCAGTATTTT.

This clone was counted a single time. The chain combines TRBV2 with TRBJ2-1; 9 nucleotides match TRBD2. The CDR3 is 13 amino acids. The germline CDR1 and CDR2 sequences are SNHLY and FYNNEI. V lost 8 bases and J lost 5; bases outside the gene matches: 4. CDR3 nucleotide sequence: TGTGCCAGCCCCCGGACTAGCGACAATGAGCAGTTCTTC. Its translation: CASPRTSDNEQFF.

V and J are TRBV15 and TRBJ1-1, with 8 positions matching TRBD1. This CDR3 contains 16 residues. The germline V gene has CDR1 LNHNV and CDR2 YYDKDF (reference sequence). V lost 0 bases to trimming and J lost 1 base; unmatched junction nucleotides: 4. In DNA form, the CDR3 reads TGTGCCACCAGCAGAGACGACAGGGGCACGAACACTGAAGCTTTCTTT. Protein product: CATSRDDRGTNTEAFF. The full variable domain, completed using reference TRBV15 and TRBJ1-1, is DAMVIQNPRYQVTQFGKPVTLSCSQTLNHNVMYWYQQKSSQAPKLLFHYYDKDFNNEADTPDNFQSRRPNTSFCFLDIRSPGLGDTAMYLCATSRDDRGTNTEAFFGQGTRLTVV.

The rearrangement joins TRBV4-1 to TRBJ1-2; 12 bases are shared with TRBD1. Germline CDR1 and CDR2: MGHRA and YSYEKL. The CDR3 contains 14 residues. V shed 4 bases, J shed 7 bases, and the junction held 4 bases outside the gene matches. The CDR3 region is CASSLGQGASGYTF. The DNA of the CDR3 is TGCGCCAGCAGCCTGGGACAGGGGGCTAGTGGCTACACCTTC.

The rearrangement links TRBV3-1 (or the pseudogene TRBV3-2) to TRBJ2-3; 10 bases align to TRBD2. With V trimmed by 4 bases and J by 0 bases, 10 bases remained unmatched. This CDR3 is 18 amino acids long. CDR1 is LGHDT and CDR2 is YNNKEL in the germline V gene (reference sequence). The CDR3 coding sequence is TGTGCCAGCAGCCCCCAGGAACTAGCGGGGACTAGCACAGATACGCAGTATTTT. Translation: CASSPQELAGTSTDTQYF.

The chain employs TRBV19 and TRBJ1-2, with D possibly TRBD1 on 6 matching bases. Germline-derived CDR1 and CDR2 are LNHDA and SQIVND (reference sequence). This CDR3 is built from 16 residues. V lost 6 bases to trimming and J lost 1 base, with 18 bases between them. The CDR3 reads CASSPSPGQHNYGYTF. Written as DNA, the CDR3 is TGTGCCAGTAGCCCTTCTCCGGGACAACATAACTATGGCTACACCTTC.